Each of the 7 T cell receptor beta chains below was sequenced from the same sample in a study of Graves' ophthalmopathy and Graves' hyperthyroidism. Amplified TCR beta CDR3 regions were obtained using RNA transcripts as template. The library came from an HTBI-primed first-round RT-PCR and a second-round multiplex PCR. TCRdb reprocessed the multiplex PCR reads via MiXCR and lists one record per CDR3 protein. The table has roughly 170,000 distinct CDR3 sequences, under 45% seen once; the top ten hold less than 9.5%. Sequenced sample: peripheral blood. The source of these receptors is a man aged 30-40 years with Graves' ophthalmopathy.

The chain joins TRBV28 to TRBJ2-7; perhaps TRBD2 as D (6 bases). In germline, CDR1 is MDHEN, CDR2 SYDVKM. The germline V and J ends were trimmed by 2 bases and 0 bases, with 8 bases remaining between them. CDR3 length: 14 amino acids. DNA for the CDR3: TGTGCCAGCAGTTTAGGGACTCACTCCTACGAGCAGTACTTC. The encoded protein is CASSLGTHSYEQYF.

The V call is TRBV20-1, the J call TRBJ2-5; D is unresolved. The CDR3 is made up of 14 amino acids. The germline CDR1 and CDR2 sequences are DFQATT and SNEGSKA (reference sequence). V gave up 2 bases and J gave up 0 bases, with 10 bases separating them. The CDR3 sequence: CSARSLAYQETQYF. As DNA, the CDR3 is TGCAGTGCTAGAAGTCTCGCGTACCAAGAGACCCAGTACTTC.

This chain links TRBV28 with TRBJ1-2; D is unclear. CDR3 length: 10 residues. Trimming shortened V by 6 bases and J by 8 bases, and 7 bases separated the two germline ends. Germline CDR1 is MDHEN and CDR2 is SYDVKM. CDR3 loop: CASSRSGYTF. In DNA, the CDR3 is TGTGCCAGCAGCAGATCAGGCTACACCTTC.

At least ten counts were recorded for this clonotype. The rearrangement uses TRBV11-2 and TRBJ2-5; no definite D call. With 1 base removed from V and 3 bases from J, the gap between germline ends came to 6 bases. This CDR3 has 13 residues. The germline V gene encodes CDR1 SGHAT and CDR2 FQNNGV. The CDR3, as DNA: TGTGCCAGCAGCTTAGGCCCGGAAGAGACCCAGTACTTC. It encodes CASSLGPEETQYF.

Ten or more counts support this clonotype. The CDR3 DNA follows: TGTGCCAGCACCCCGTCACTAGCGGGAGCGGCCGGGGAGCTGTTTTTT. Protein product: CASTPSLAGAAGELFF. The chain joins TRBV6-2 or TRBV6-3 to TRBJ2-2; 11 nucleotides align to TRBD2. V lost 7 bases and J lost 6; bases outside the gene matches: 10. This CDR3 has 16 residues. Germline V gene lookup returns CDR1 MNHEY and CDR2 SVGEGT.

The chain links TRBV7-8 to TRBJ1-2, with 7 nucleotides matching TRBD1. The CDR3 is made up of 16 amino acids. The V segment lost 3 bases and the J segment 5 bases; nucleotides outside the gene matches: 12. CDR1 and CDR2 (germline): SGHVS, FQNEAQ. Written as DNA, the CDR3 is TGTGCCAGCAGCTTGAACCGGGACAGCCTCGATTATGGCTACACCTTC. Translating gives CASSLNRDSLDYGYTF.

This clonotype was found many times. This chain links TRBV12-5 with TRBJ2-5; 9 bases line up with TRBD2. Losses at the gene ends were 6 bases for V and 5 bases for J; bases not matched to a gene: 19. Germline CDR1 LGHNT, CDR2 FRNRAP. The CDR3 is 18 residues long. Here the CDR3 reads CASGYTGHLAGAVETQYF. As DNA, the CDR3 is TGTGCTAGTGGATATACGGGACACTTAGCGGGAGCGGTGGAGACCCAGTACTTC.